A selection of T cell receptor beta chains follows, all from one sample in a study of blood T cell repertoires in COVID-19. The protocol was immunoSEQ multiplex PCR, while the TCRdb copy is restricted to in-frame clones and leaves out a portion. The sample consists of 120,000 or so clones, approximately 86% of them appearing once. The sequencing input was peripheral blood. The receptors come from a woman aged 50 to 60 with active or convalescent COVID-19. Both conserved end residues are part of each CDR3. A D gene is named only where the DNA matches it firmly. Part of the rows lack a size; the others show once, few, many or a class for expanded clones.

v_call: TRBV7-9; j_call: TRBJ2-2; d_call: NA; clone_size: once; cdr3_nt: TGTGCCAGCAGCTTAGTGGCGGGGAACACCGGGGAGCTGTTTTTT; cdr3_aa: CASSLVAGNTGELFF
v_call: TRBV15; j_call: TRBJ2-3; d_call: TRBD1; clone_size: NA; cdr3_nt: TGTGCCACCAGCAGTGACGATGGGACAGCTAGCACAGATACGCAGTATTTT; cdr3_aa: CATSSDDGTASTDTQYF
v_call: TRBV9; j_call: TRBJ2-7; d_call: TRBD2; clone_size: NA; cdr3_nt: TGTGCCAGCAGCGCCCGATTTATAGCGGGTCCCTCCTACGAGCAGTACTTC; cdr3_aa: CASSARFIAGPSYEQYF
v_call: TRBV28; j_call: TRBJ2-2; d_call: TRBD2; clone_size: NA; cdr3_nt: TGTGCCAGCAGCCCTAATGGGGGGGGAGGGCCCACCGGGGAGCTGTTTTTT; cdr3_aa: CASSPNGGGGPTGELFF
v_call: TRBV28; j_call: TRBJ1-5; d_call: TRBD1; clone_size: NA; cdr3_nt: TGTGCCACCTGGGACAGGGCTCAGCCCCAGCATTTT; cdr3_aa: CATWDRAQPQHF
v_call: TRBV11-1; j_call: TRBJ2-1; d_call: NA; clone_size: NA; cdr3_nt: TGTGCCAGCAGCTTAGGGGTGCGGTATGAGCAGTTCTTC; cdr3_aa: CASSLGVRYEQFF
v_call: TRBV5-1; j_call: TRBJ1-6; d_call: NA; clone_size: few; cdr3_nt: TGCGCCAGCAGCCTGGGGGGACTTGCCGATTCACCCCTCCACTTT; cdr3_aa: CASSLGGLADSPLHF
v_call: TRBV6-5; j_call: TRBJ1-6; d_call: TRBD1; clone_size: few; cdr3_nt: TGTGCCAGCAGCCGGACAGGGGGCAAGGATTCACCCCTCCACTTT; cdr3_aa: CASSRTGGKDSPLHF
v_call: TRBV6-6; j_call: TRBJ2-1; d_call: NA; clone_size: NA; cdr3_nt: TGTGCCAGCAGCCCTACCTACAATGAGCAGTTCTTC; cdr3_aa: CASSPTYNEQFF
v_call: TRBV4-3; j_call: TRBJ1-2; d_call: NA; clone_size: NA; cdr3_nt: TGCGCCAGCAGCCTGGGCAGTATGACCTATGGCTACACCTTC; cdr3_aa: CASSLGSMTYGYTF
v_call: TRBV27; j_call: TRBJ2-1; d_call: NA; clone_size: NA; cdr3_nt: TGTGCCAGCAGTTTGGAAAATATAGCGGCCCCCAGATATGAGCAGTTCTTC; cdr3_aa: CASSLENIAAPRYEQFF
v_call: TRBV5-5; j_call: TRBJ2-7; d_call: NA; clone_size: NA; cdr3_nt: TGTGCCAGCAGGGAGAGGGCAGGCGACCCCTACGAGCAGTACTTC; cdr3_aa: CASRERAGDPYEQYF
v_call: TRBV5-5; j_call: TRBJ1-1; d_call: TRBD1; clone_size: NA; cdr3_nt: TGTGCCAGCAGGGCAGGGGGCTTTGTAAGAATGCCTGAAGCTTTCTTT; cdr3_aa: CASRAGGFVRMPEAFF
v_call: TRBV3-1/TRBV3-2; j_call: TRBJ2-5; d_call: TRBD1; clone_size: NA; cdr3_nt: TGTGCCAGCAGCCAACTGGACAGGGTGGAGACCCAGTACTTC; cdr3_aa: CASSQLDRVETQYF
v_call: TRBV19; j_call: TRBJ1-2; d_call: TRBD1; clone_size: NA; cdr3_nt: TGTGCCAGTAGTATAGACCTCAGGGGGCCCTATGGCTACACCTTC; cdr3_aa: CASSIDLRGPYGYTF
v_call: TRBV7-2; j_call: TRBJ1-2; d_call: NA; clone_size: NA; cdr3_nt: TGTGCCAGCAGCTCGACTTTTCCCGGACAGACCTATGGCTACACCTTC; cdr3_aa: CASSSTFPGQTYGYTF
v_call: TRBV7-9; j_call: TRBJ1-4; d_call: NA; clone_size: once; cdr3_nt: TGTGCCAGCAGCACCTTCGGGGGGGAAAAACTGTTTTTT; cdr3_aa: CASSTFGGEKLFF
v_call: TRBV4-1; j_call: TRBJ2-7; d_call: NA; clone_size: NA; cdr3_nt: TGCGCCAGCAGCCCACGCGTTTCGGGCGAGCAGTACTTC; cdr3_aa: CASSPRVSGEQYF
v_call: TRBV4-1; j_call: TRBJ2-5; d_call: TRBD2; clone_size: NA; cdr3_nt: TGCGCCAGCAGCGCGGGGGGACGGCTACAAGAGACCCAGTACTTC; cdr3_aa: CASSAGGRLQETQYF
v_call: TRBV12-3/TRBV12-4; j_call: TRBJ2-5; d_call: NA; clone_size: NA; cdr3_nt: TGTGCCAGCAGTTTGGCGACGGGGGAGACCCAGTACTTC; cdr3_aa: CASSLATGETQYF
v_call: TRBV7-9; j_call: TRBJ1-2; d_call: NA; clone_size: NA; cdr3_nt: TGTGCCAGCAGCATATCGGCAGGGTCCCCTGGCTACACCTTC; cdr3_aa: CASSISAGSPGYTF
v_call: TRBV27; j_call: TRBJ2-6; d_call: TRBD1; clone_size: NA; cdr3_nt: TGTGCCAGCAGATATGGGACAGGGGGCCCTGGGGCCAACGTCCTGACTTTC; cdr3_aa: CASRYGTGGPGANVLTF
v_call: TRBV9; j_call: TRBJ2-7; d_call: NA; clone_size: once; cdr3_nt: TGTGCCAGCAGCGTAGGGCAGCGGGTCTACGAGCAGTACTTC; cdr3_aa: CASSVGQRVYEQYF
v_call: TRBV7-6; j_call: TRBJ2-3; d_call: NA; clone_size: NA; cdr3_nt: TGTGCCAGCAGCTCCAACTGGGCGGTAGGGGCGGAGGGAGATACGCAGTATTTT; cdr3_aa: CASSSNWAVGAEGDTQYF
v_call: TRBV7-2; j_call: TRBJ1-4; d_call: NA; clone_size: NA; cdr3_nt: TGTGCCAGCAGCGTCTTCGGCGGGGGATCTGAAAAACTGTTTTTT; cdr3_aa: CASSVFGGGSEKLFF